This T cell receptor beta chain is from a study of OX40 agonist ivuxolimab in advanced cancers. Describing the broader study: Ivuxolimab was an agonistic, fully human IgG2 monoclonal antibody directed against OX40 (CD134), a costimulatory receptor. Intravenous ivuxolimab was administered to patients every 2 weeks at six dose levels: 0.01, 0.1, 0.3, 1.5, 3 and 10 mg/kg. Among the approximately 50 dose-escalation patients, around 19 had hepatocellular carcinoma, approximately 15 melanoma, 9 renal cell carcinoma and 9 head and neck cancer. In the dose-escalation cohort, around 80% of patients were male, and the mean age was around 65 years with a range of roughly 20 to 79. Patients were allowed to have had prior anti-PD-1, anti-PD-L1 or anti-CTLA-4 therapy, and approximately 39% of the dose-escalation patients had been treated with checkpoint inhibitors. Three dose-escalation patients achieved partial responses, one with hepatocellular carcinoma and two with cutaneous melanoma. The point of sequencing TCRbeta in the periphery was to test whether ivuxolimab changed TCR sequence diversity and drove clonal T-cell expansion. The monotherapy dose-escalation portion (N ≈ 57 patients) of the phase I ivuxolimab trial is reported in the paper. Findings and caveats that apply to the study as a whole: In the 0.1-3.0 mg/kg groups, partial responders were among the patients with the lowest normalized peripheral clonal expansion, particularly in CD8+ T cells. At doses of 0.1 to 3.0 mg/kg, clonal expansion of both CD4+ and CD8+ blood T cells was observed from baseline to week 6. After ivuxolimab, expanded clones were on average more numerous among CD8+ T cells than among CD4+ T cells. Low levels of normalized T-cell clonal expansion were also seen in some patients who did not respond. The antigen specificity of the peripheral T cells that underwent clonal expansion was not determined.

For sequencing of the TCRbeta CDR3 region, genomic DNA was extracted from the sorted cells. The immunoSEQ Assay was used to sequence the TCRbeta CDR3 regions. In TCRdb, the immuneACCESS table is reduced to in-frame sequences with V and J assigned. These tables do not hold every clone; where another copy was compared, an unresolved V gene accounts for under half, and the others remain unexplained. This sample gives under 100,000 clones in total; around 87% of them show up just once. 0.15% to 0.2% of the sample goes to the ten largest clones. Patients with autoimmune disease history or receiving systemic immunosuppression were excluded from the trial. In every dose cohort, peripheral blood was drawn for TCR sequencing at baseline, cycle 4 day 1, and cycle 7 day 1. The samples were drawn from a first-in-human, open-label, multicenter phase I dose-escalation trial of ivuxolimab. Adults with locally advanced or metastatic melanoma, renal cell carcinoma, hepatocellular carcinoma or head and neck squamous cell carcinoma were enrolled in the trial. Before TCR sequencing, CD4+ T cells and CD8+ T cells were sorted from peripheral blood as separate populations.

Cut back by 3 bases and 4 bases, the V and J ends lie 13 bases apart. CDR1 SGHNT and CDR2 YYREEE were looked up in the germline V gene (reference sequence). From its cysteine to its phenylalanine, the CDR3 spans 14 amino acids. Of the read, only the CDR3 DNA is kept; its 42 bases are in frame from base 1. Note on this clone: The target of this receptor is not known. Base qualities are not recorded, but no much larger clone differs from it by a single base.

The receptor's source is an adult with an advanced solid tumor such as melanoma, head and neck, liver or kidney cancer. Sequenced here: CD4+ or CD8+ T cells sorted from blood, sampled in a trial of the OX40 agonist ivuxolimab. In this chain, TRBV5-4 is recombined with TRBJ1-1, with TRBD1 as a weak D call on 6 bases. The DNA reads as follows: TGTGCCAGCAGCTCCGGTGGGGGGGCCACTGAAGCTTTCTTT. The resulting protein is CASSSGGGATEAFF.